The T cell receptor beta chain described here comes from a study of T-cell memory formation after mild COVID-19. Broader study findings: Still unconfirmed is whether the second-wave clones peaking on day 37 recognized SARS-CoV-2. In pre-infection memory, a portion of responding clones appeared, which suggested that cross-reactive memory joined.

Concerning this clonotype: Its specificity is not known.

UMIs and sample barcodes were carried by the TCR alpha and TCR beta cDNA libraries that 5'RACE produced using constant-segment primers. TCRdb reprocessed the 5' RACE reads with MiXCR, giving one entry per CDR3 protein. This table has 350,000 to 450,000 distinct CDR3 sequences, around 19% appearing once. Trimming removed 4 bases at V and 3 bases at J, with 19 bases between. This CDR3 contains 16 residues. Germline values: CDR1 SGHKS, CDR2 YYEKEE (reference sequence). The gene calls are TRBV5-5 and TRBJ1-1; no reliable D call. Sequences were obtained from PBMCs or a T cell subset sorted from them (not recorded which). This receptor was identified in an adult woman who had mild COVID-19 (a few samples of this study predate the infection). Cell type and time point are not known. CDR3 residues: CASSQEVGLGDTEAFF. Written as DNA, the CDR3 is TGTGCCAGCAGCCAGGAGGTTGGGTTGGGAGACACTGAAGCTTTCTTT.